This T cell receptor beta chain was sequenced in a study of blood T cell repertoires in COVID-19. The overall study: The United States, Italy and Spain provided the acute and convalescent COVID-19 samples.

The germline V and J ends were trimmed by 3 bases and 0 bases, with 12 bases remaining between them. Germline-derived CDR1 and CDR2 are MGHRA and YSYEKL. The CDR3 totals 16 residues. Patients in Seattle were enrolled during active infection, then followed longitudinally. The authors' processing: Reference gene primer amplification in the assay estimated nucleated cell counts. The data were produced by immunoSEQ multiplex PCR, yet TCRdb's version contains in-frame clones alone and is incomplete. Clone size and V and J calls were adopted from that table, with D and trimming inferred from the DNA. Among about 270,000 clones, 86% were seen once, and the ten largest hold approximately 12%.

The origin of this receptor is a woman aged 25 to 39 with COVID-19, enrolled during active disease. The V call is TRBV4-1, the J call TRBJ1-5, with a possible D match to TRBD1 (5 bases). Sequencing was performed on peripheral blood. In nucleotides, the CDR3 is TGCGCCAGCAGCCAGGTGGGGGGGTATAGCAATCAGCCCCAGCATTTT. Amino acids: CASSQVGGYSNQPQHF.